This TCR beta chain was recorded in a study of blood T cell repertoires in COVID-19. Across the study: Researchers got acute and convalescent COVID-19 samples from the United States, Italy and Spain.

The germline CDR1 and CDR2 sequences are SGHDN and FVKESK. This CDR3 is built from 15 residues. V was clipped by 0 bases and J by 5 bases, with 10 bases between them. In the authors' workflow: Using reference gene primer amplification, nucleated cell counts were estimated. The data were produced by immunoSEQ multiplex PCR, yet TCRdb's version contains in-frame clones alone and is incomplete. From that table come the V and J calls and clone size; the DNA was used to work out D and trimming. The sample holds approximately 250,000 clones, roughly 84% seen once. Material: peripheral blood. The gene calls are TRBV14 and TRBJ2-2; the D gene is possibly TRBD1 (6 bases). The TCR was taken from a woman in her thirties or forties who had recovered from COVID-19. The CDR3: CASSQETGWTGELFF. The CDR3 nucleotides read TGTGCCAGCAGCCAAGAAACAGGGTGGACCGGGGAGCTGTTTTTT.